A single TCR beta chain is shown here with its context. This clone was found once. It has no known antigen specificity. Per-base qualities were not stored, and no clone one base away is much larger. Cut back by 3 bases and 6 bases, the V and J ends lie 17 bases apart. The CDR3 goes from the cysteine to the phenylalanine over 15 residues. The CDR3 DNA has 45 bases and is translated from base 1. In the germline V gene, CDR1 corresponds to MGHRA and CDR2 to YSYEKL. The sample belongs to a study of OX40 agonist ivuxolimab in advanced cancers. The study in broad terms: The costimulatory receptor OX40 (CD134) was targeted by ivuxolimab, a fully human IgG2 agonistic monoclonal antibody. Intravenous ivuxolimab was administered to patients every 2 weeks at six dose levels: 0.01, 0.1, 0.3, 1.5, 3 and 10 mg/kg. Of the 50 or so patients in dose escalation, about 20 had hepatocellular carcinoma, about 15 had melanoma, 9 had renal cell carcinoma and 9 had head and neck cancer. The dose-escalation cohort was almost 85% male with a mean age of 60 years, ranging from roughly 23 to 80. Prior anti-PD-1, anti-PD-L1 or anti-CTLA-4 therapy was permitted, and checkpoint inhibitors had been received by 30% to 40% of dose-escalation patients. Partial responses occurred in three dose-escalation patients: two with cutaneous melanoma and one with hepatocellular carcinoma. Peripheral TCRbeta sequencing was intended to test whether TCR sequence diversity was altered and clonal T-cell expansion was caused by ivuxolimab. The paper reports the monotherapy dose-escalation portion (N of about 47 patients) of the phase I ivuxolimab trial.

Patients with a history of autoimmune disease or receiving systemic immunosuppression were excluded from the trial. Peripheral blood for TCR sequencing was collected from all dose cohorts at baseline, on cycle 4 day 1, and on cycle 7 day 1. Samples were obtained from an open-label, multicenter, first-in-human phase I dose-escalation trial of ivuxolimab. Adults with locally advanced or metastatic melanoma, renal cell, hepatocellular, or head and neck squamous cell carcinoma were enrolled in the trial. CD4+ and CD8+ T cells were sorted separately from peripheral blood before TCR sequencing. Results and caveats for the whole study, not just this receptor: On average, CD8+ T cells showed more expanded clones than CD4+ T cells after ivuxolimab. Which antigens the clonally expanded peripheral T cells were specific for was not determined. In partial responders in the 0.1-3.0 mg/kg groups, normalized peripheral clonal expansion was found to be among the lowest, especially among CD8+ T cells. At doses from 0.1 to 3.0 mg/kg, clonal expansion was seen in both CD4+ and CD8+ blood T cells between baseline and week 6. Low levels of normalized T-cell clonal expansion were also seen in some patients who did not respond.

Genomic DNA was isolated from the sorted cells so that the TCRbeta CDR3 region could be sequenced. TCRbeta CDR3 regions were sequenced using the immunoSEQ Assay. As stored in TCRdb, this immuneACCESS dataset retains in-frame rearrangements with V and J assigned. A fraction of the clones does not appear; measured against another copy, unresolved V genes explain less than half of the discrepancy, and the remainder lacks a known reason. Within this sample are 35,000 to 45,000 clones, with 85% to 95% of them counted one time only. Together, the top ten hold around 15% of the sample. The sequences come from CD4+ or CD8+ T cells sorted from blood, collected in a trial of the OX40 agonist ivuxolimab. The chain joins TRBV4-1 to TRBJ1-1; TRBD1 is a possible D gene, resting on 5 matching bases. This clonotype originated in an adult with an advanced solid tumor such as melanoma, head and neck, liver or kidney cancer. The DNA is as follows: TGCGCCAGCAGCCACCCCCCCGGGGCCAACCCTGAAGCTTTCTTT. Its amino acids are CASSHPPGANPEAFF.